The 5 T cell receptor beta chains listed next were all sequenced from one sample in a study of OX40 agonist ivuxolimab in advanced cancers. TCRdb keeps only in-frame clones here, not all; method: immunoSEQ multiplex PCR. Here the sample spans 73,000 or so clones, over 75% being singletons. The sequences come from CD4+ or CD8+ T cells sorted from blood, collected in a trial of the OX40 agonist ivuxolimab. These receptors originate from an adult with an advanced solid tumor such as melanoma, head and neck, liver or kidney cancer.

V usage is TRBV5-4 and J usage is TRBJ1-6, with TRBD1 identical over 9 bases. The V gene end was trimmed by 3 bases and the J gene end by 7 bases; junction bases not matched to a gene: 2. The CDR3 totals 14 residues. Germline assignment: CDR1 SGHNT and CDR2 YYREEE (reference sequence). This CDR3 reads CASSSGTGNSPLHF. CDR3 sequence (DNA): TGTGCCAGCAGCTCGGGGACAGGGAATTCACCCCTCCACTTT. The variable domain in full, with the rest retrieved from reference TRBV5-4 and TRBJ1-6, is ETGVTQSPTHLIKTRGQQVTLRCSSQSGHNTVSWYQQALGQGPQFIFQYYREEENGRGNFPPRFSGLQFPNYSSELNVNALELDDSALYLCASSSGTGNSPLHFGNGTRLTVT.

The CDR3: CASRGTGQGESSPLHF. In DNA, the CDR3 is TGTGCCAGCAGGGGTACCGGACAGGGGGAAAGTTCACCCCTCCACTTT. The V and J genes are TRBV2 and TRBJ1-6, with 10 bases identical to TRBD1. The CDR3 totals 16 residues. From germline, CDR1 is SNHLY and CDR2 FYNNEI. V lost 6 bases to trimming and J lost 9 bases; unmatched junction nucleotides: 11.

The chain employs TRBV2 and TRBJ2-1; 11 nucleotides agree with TRBD2. Germline CDR1 and CDR2: SNHLY and FYNNEI. There are 16 residues in the CDR3. The J segment lost 4 bases and the V segment lost 3 bases, leaving 5 bases of the junction unmatched. The CDR3 loop is CASSDGGLAAYNEQFF. CDR3 in DNA: TGTGCCAGCAGTGACGGGGGACTAGCGGCTTACAATGAGCAGTTCTTC.

The V gene is TRBV18, the J gene TRBJ2-7; D perhaps matches TRBD2 (5 bases). There are 13 residues in the CDR3. Per germline, CDR1 KGHSH and CDR2 LQKENI. The V gene lost 5 bases and the J gene lost 5 bases, with 13 bases spanning the gap. The CDR3 coding sequence is TGTGCCAGCTCAGGACCGGGGAGCCACGAGCAGTACTTC. This sequence encodes CASSGPGSHEQYF.

The chain carries TRBV27 and TRBJ1-1; D is unclear. The CDR3 runs 13 residues. V lost 4 bases, J lost 2 bases, and 8 bases lay in between. From germline, CDR1 is MNHEY and CDR2 SMNVEV (reference sequence). The CDR3 region has the DNA TGTGCCAGCAGTTCGAGGGCCAACACTGAAGCTTTCTTT. It is translated as CASSSRANTEAFF.